The T cell receptor (beta chain) under discussion was sequenced for a study of cytomegalovirus exposure and HLA in healthy donors. In the study overall: The Caucasian-associated ancestry cluster contained 81% of the approximately 430 genotyped donors.

The CDR3 loop spans 15 amino acids. Looked up from germline, CDR1 is MNHNS and CDR2 is SASEGT. Unmatched junction bases numbered 5, after V lost 3 bases and J lost 3 bases. The study ran its PCR with 60 Vbeta and 13 Jbeta primers. Clones were read by immunoSEQ multiplex PCR, and TCRdb kept only the in-frame ones, dropping some. Seen here are 150,000 to 200,000 clones, roughly 82% observed once, and the top ten hold around 1.5%. The material sequenced was PBMCs. The chain carries TRBV6-1 and TRBJ2-7; 10 bases map to TRBD2. The TCR originated in a girl aged 10 to 17 in good health and CMV-seropositive. The CDR3 is CASSDKREGIYEQYF. CDR3 bases: TGTGCCAGCAGTGACAAGCGGGAGGGCATCTACGAGCAGTACTTC.